This T cell receptor beta chain was observed in a study of early T cells in non-severe SARS-CoV-2 infection. Germline V gene sequence: CDR1 MDHEN, CDR2 SYDVKM. Trimming cost V 6 bases and J 2 bases; bases outside gene matches: 11. The CDR3 runs 16 residues. Separate cDNA molecules each had unique molecular identifiers attached to them. One entry per CDR3 protein, called by TCRdb with MiXCR from the 5' RACE reads. This sample carries roughly 40,000 distinct CDR3 sequences, less than 8.5% of them seen once, and the ten largest clones take 7% to 10%. General study results and limits: Missing private and CD4 specificities, VDJdb matching favored anti-spike CD8 responses.

This clonotype was counted many times. What it binds is not known. This TCR came from an adult who was a healthcare worker with PCR-confirmed SARS-CoV-2 infection or an uninfected control (not recorded which). The rearrangement links TRBV28 to TRBJ2-7; 9 bases map to TRBD1. The sequencing input was whole blood. For the CDR3, the DNA is TGTGCCAGCAGCCCGACCCGGGACAGGGATCCCTACGAGCAGTACTTC. Encoded protein: CASSPTRDRDPYEQYF. The full variable domain, rest sourced from reference TRBV28 and TRBJ2-7, is DVKVTQSSRYLVKRTGEKVFLECVQDMDHENMFWYRQDPGLGLRLIYFSYDVKMKEKGDIPEGYSVSREKKERFSLILESASTNQTSMYLCASSPTRDRDPYEQYFGPGTRLTVT.